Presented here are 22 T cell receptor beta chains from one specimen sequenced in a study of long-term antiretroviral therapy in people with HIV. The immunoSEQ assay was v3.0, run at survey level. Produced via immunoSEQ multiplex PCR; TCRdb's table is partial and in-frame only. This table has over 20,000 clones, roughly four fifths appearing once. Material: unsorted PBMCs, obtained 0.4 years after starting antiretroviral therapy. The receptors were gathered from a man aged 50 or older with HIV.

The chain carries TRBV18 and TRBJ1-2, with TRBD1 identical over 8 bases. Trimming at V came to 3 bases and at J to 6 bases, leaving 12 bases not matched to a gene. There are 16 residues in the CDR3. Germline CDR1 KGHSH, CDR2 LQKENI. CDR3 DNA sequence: TGTGCCAGCTCACCCAGGACAGGGACGTCGGAAAATGGCTACACCTTC. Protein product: CASSPRTGTSENGYTF.

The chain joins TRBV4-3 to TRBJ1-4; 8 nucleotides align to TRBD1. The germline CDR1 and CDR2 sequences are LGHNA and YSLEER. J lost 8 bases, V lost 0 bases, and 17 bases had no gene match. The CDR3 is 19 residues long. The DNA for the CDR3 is TGCGCCAGCAGCCAAGACCTTGGACAGGGCCGTTCAAGGGGAGAAAAACTGTTTTTT. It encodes CASSQDLGQGRSRGEKLFF.

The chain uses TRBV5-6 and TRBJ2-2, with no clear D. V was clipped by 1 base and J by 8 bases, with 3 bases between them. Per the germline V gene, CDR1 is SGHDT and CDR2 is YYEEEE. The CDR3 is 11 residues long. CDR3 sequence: CASSLWGELFF. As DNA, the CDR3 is TGTGCCAGCAGCTTGTGGGGGGAGCTGTTTTTT.

CDR3 in DNA: TGCGCCAGTTGGTCCGGTTTTGAGCAGTACTTC. This encodes CASWSGFEQYF. The chain carries TRBV5-1 and TRBJ2-7, with D uncertain. Trimming pared 8 bases from V and 7 bases from J, leaving 13 bases between. Germline V lookup: CDR1 SGHRS, CDR2 YFSETQ. The CDR3 contains 11 residues. Variable domain in full (rest from reference TRBV5-1 and TRBJ2-7): KAGVTQTPRYLIKTRGQQVTLSCSPISGHRSVSWYQQTPGQGLQFLFEYFSETQRNKGNFPGRFSGRQFSNSRSEMNVSTLELGDSALYLCASWSGFEQYFGPGTRLTVT.

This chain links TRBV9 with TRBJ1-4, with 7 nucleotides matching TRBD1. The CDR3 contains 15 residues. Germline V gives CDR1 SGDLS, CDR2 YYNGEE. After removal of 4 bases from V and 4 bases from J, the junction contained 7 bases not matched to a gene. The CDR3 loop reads CASSPGQSRNEKLFF. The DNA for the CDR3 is TGTGCCAGCAGCCCGGGACAGTCCCGTAATGAAAAACTGTTTTTT.

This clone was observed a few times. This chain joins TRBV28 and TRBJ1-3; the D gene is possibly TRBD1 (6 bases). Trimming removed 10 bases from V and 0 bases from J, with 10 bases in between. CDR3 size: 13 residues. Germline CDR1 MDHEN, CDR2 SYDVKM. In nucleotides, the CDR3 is TGTGCCACTACGACAGGCTCTGGAAACACCATATATTTT. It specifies CATTTGSGNTIYF.

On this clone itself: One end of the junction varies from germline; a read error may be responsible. The CDR3 protein is CASSLGGQGTYEQYF. The DNA of the CDR3 is TGTGCCAGCAGCCTAGGGGGACAGGGTACCTACGAGCAGTACTTC. V is TRBV13 and J is TRBJ2-7, with 9 bases lining up with TRBD1. CDR1 and CDR2 (germline): PRHDT, FYEKMQ (reference sequence). The CDR3 runs 15 residues. The full variable domain, in which reference TRBV13 and TRBJ2-7 provide the parts outside the CDR3, is AAGVIQSPRHLIKEKRETATLKCYPIPRHDTVYWYQQGPGQDPQFLISFYEKMQSDKGSIPDRFSAQQFSDYHSELNMSSLELGDSALYFCASSLGGQGTYEQYFGPGTRLTVT.

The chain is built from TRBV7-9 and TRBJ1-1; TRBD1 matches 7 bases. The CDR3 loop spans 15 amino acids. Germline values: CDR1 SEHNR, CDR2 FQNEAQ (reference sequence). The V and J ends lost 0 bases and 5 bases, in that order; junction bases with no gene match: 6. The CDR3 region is CASSLALGGMTEAFF. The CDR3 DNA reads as TGTGCCAGCAGCTTAGCGTTAGGGGGCATGACTGAAGCTTTCTTT.

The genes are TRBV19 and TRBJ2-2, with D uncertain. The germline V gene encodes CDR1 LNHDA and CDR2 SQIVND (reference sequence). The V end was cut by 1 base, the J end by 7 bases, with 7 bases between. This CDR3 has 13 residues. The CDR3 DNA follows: TGTGCCAGTAGTATAGGGACGGGCGGGGAGCTGTTTTTT. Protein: CASSIGTGGELFF. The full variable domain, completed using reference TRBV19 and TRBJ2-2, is DGGITQSPKYLFRKEGQNVTLSCEQNLNHDAMYWYRQDPGQGLRLIYYSQIVNDFQKGDIAEGYSVSREKKESFPLTVTSAQKNPTAFYLCASSIGTGGELFFGEGSRLTVL.

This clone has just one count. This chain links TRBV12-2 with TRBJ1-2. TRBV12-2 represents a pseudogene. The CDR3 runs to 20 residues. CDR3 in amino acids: CASRLAQRGKREARQSGYTF. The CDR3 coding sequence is TGTGCAAGTCGCTTAGCCCAACGGGGCAAAAGAGAGGCTAGGCAGAGTGGCTACACCTTC.

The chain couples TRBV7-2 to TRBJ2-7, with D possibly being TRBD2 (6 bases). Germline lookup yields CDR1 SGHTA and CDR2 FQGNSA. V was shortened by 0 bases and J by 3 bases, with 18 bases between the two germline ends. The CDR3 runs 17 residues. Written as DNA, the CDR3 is TGTGCCAGCAGCTTAGCGGGGGGAACCCTAAGGGGCTACGAGCAGTACTTC. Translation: CASSLAGGTLRGYEQYF.

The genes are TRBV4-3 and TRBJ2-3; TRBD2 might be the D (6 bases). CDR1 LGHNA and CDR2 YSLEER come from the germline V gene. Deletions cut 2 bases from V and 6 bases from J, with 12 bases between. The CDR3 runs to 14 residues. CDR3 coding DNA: TGCGCCAGCAGCCAAAATGCCCGGGAGGATACGCAGTATTTT. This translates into CASSQNAREDTQYF.

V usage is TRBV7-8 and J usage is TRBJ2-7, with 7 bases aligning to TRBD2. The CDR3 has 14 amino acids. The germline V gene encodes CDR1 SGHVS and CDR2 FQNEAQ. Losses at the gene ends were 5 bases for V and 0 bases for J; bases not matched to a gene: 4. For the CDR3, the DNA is TGTGCCAGCAGCCAAGCGGGGAACTCCTACGAGCAGTACTTC. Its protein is CASSQAGNSYEQYF.

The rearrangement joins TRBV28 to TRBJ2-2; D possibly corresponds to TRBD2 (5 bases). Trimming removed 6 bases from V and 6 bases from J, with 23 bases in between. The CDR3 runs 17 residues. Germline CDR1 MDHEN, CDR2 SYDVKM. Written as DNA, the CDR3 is TGTGCCAGCAGCCCCAGGCCGGGAAGCGCTAGGGCCGGGGAGCTGTTTTTT. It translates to CASSPRPGSARAGELFF.

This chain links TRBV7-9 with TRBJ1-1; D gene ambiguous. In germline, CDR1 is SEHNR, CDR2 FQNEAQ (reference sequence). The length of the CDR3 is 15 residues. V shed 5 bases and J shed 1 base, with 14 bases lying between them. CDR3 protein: CASSQERAKNTEAFF. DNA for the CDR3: TGTGCCAGCAGCCAGGAGAGGGCAAAGAACACTGAAGCTTTCTTT.

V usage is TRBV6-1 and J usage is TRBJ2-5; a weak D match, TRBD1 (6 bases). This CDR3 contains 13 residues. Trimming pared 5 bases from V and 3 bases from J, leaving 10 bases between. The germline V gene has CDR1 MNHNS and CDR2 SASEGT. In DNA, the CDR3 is TGTGCCAGCAGTACAGGGAGCAAAGAGACCCAGTACTTC. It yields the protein CASSTGSKETQYF.

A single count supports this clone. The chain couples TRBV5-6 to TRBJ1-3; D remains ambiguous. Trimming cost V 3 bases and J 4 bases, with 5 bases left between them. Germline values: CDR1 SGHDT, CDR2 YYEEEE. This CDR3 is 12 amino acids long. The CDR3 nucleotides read TGTGCCAGCAGCTCCGGGGGAAACACCATATATTTT. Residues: CASSSGGNTIYF.

CDR3 DNA: TGTGCCAGCAGTAGGGACAATATGAACACTGAAGCTTTCTTT. This translates into CASSRDNMNTEAFF. The rearrangement links TRBV2 to TRBJ1-1; possible D gene TRBD1, 6 bases. Trimming cost V 5 bases and J 0 bases, with 10 bases left between them. Germline assignment: CDR1 SNHLY and CDR2 FYNNEI. The CDR3 contains 14 residues.

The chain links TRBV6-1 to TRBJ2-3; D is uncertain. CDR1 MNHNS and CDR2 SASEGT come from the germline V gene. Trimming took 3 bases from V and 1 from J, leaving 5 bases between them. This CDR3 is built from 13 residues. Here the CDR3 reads CASSDQGTDTQYF. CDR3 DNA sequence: TGTGCCAGCAGTGACCAGGGCACAGATACGCAGTATTTT.

In DNA form, the CDR3 reads TGTGCCAGCAAATTTCCCCTAGGGGAGGGGGGGATGAACACTGAAGCTTTCTTT. Its protein is CASKFPLGEGGMNTEAFF. The chain joins TRBV28 to TRBJ1-1, with D maybe TRBD1 (6 bases). The CDR3 totals 18 residues. From germline, CDR1 is MDHEN and CDR2 SYDVKM. V was pared by 7 bases and J by 0 bases, with 24 bases between.

CDR3: CASIGERVSGYNEQFF. CDR3 nucleotides: TGTGCCAGCATTGGGGAGCGGGTGTCTGGCTACAATGAGCAGTTCTTC. The rearrangement uses TRBV13 and TRBJ2-1, with D maybe TRBD2 (6 bases). CDR1 is PRHDT, CDR2 FYEKMQ, per germline (reference sequence). The CDR3 has 16 amino acids. Trimming stripped 7 bases from V and 3 bases from J, with 19 bases between.

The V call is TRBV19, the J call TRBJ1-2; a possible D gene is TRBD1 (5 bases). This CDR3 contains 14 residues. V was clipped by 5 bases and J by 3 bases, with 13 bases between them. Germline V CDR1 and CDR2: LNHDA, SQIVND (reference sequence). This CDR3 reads CASSLGVGDYGYTF. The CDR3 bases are TGTGCCAGTAGTCTGGGGGTCGGCGACTATGGCTACACCTTC.